Each of the 29 T cell receptor beta chains below was sequenced from the same sample in a study of cytomegalovirus exposure and HLA in healthy donors. The PCR ran on 60 Vbeta and 13 Jbeta primers. Only in-frame clones appear in the TCRdb table, and some are missing; sequencing was by immunoSEQ multiplex PCR. The data contain approximately 160,000 clones, about 63% of them singletons. The sequencing input was PBMCs. The receptors originated from a woman in her forties in good health and CMV-seropositive.

This clone showed up just a few times. The chain links TRBV10-3 to TRBJ1-5, with TRBD1 identical over 10 bases. This CDR3 has 14 residues. CDR1 is ENHRY and CDR2 is SYGVKD in the germline V gene. Unmatched junction bases numbered 7, after V lost 10 bases and J lost 4 bases. CDR3 nucleotide sequence: TGTGCCACCGGGACAGGGGCCGAGAATCAGCCCCAGCATTTT. Its protein is CATGTGAENQPQHF.

This clone was counted only a few times. The chain carries TRBV6-1 and TRBJ1-4; D unclear. This CDR3 is built from 14 residues. Germline V CDR1 and CDR2: MNHNS, SASEGT. V shed 4 bases and J shed 3 bases, with 9 bases lying between them. CDR3 in DNA: TGTGCCAGCAGTGCTGGAGGGTCTAATGAAAAACTGTTTTTT. Its translation is CASSAGGSNEKLFF.

DNA for the CDR3: TGTGCCAGCAGTATCCGGACAGGAGACGCCTACGAGCAGTACTTC. Its translation is CASSIRTGDAYEQYF. The chain is built from TRBV27 and TRBJ2-7; 7 nucleotides match TRBD1. Germline V gives CDR1 MNHEY, CDR2 SMNVEV (reference sequence). This CDR3 spans 15 amino acids. V dropped 5 bases and J dropped 2; count of bases not matched to a gene: 9.

The CDR3 nucleotides read TGTGCCAGCAGCCCGATCCCCGGACTAGCGGGAAGCAATGAGCAGTTCTTC. Its translation: CASSPIPGLAGSNEQFF. V gene TRBV4-2 combines with J gene TRBJ2-1; TRBD2 matches at 12 bases. Germline V gene data show CDR1 as LGHNA and CDR2 as YNFKEQ. The CDR3 is made up of 17 amino acids. V lost 4 bases, J lost 6 bases, and 10 bases stayed unmatched.

The chain uses TRBV4-2 and TRBJ2-1; maybe TRBD2 (6 bases). V was pared by 1 base and J by 3 bases, with 13 bases between. The CDR3 is made up of 16 amino acids. Germline CDR1 LGHNA, CDR2 YNFKEQ. CDR3 in amino acids: CASSQGGASVYNEQFF. The CDR3 coding sequence is TGTGCCAGCAGCCAAGGAGGGGCTAGCGTCTACAATGAGCAGTTCTTC.

The chain carries TRBV19 and TRBJ2-2, with TRBD2 matching over 10 bases. The CDR3 length is 15 residues. In germline, CDR1 is LNHDA, CDR2 SQIVND (reference sequence). V was pared by 3 bases and J by 3 bases, with 1 base of the junction left unmatched. The CDR3 sequence: CASSMLAGDTGELFF. DNA for the CDR3: TGTGCCAGTAGTATGCTAGCGGGGGACACCGGGGAGCTGTTTTTT.

The J gene is TRBJ1-3, the V gene TRBV5-6; 10 nucleotides align to TRBD1. This CDR3 has 15 residues. The trim removed 3 bases at V and 3 bases at J, leaving 3 bases unmatched. Looked up from germline, CDR1 is SGHDT and CDR2 is YYEEEE. This chain's CDR3 is CASSWGTGVGNTIYF. The DNA for the CDR3 is TGTGCCAGCAGCTGGGGGACAGGGGTTGGAAACACCATATATTTT.

Only one count was recorded for this clone. This rearrangement joins TRBV29-1 to TRBJ2-7, with 12 bases aligning to TRBD2. This CDR3 region has 14 residues. The germline V gene has CDR1 SQVTM and CDR2 ANQGSEA. With V trimmed by 6 bases and J by 4 bases, 7 bases remained unmatched. The DNA of the CDR3 is TGCAGCGTGGTACTAGCGGGAGGCGGGTACGAGCAGTACTTC. Amino acid sequence: CSVVLAGGGYEQYF.

This chain joins TRBV7-2 and TRBJ2-2, with 8 bases matching TRBD1. The CDR3 has 15 residues. Trimming cost V 5 bases and J 1 base; bases outside gene matches: 3. Germline CDR1 SGHTA, CDR2 FQGNSA. The CDR3 DNA sequence: TGTGCCAGCAGCCCAGACAGGGGGAACACCGGGGAGCTGTTTTTT. Residues: CASSPDRGNTGELFF.

The chain combines TRBV7-9 with TRBJ2-5, with D possibly being TRBD1 (5 bases). Germline values: CDR1 SEHNR, CDR2 FQNEAQ (reference sequence). V lost 0 bases and J lost 4, with 18 bases in between. The CDR3 totals 17 residues. The CDR3 nucleotides are TGTGCCAGCAGCTTAGCGCAACGACTCCCAGGGCGAGAGACCCAGTACTTC. This gives the protein CASSLAQRLPGRETQYF.

The gene calls are TRBV7-8 and TRBJ2-3; TRBD2 agrees at 8 bases. V shed 3 bases, J shed 0 bases, and the junction held 5 bases outside the gene matches. Per germline, CDR1 SGHVS and CDR2 FQNEAQ. The CDR3 sequence is 16 residues long. CDR3: CASSFFRGGSTDTQYF. The CDR3, as DNA: TGTGCCAGCAGCTTTTTTCGGGGGGGAAGCACAGATACGCAGTATTTT.

The rearrangement links TRBV7-3 to TRBJ2-3; 11 bases agree with TRBD2. In germline, CDR1 is SGHTA, CDR2 FQGTGA. CDR3 length equals 15 residues. J gave up 4 bases and V 5 bases, and 5 bases lay outside the gene matches. The CDR3 loop reads CASSPLAGGPDTQYF. The CDR3 nucleotides read TGTGCCAGCAGCCCGTTAGCGGGAGGGCCAGATACGCAGTATTTT.

This clone has just a few counts. The chain recombines TRBV18 with TRBJ2-1, with D possibly matching TRBD2 (6 bases). The V and J ends lost 5 bases and 7 bases respectively, with 18 bases between them. The germline gives CDR1 KGHSH, CDR2 LQKENI. CDR3 size: 15 residues. The CDR3 nucleotides are TGTGCCAGCTCAGGCGGGACCTCCCGTGGGAATGAGCAGTTCTTC. Amino acid sequence: CASSGGTSRGNEQFF.

V and J are TRBV2 and TRBJ1-5, with 9 bases matching TRBD1. Germline V lookup: CDR1 SNHLY, CDR2 FYNNEI. Unmatched junction bases numbered 7, after V lost 7 bases and J lost 0 bases. The CDR3 loop spans 16 amino acids. CDR3 DNA sequence: TGTGCCAGCACCGGGACAGGGACTTATAGCAATCAGCCCCAGCATTTT. Translating it yields CASTGTGTYSNQPQHF.

The gene calls are TRBV28 and TRBJ1-1; no clear D gene. Germline V CDR1 and CDR2: MDHEN, SYDVKM. CDR3 length: 11 residues. Trimming took off 10 bases at V and 5 bases at J, with 11 bases between the two ends. The CDR3 DNA sequence: TGTGCCACCCAGAGCGGGACTGAAGCTTTCTTT. It encodes CATQSGTEAFF.

The V call is TRBV5-1, the J call TRBJ2-1, with 8 bases fitting TRBD2. Germline CDR1 and CDR2: SGHRS and YFSETQ. Trimming at V came to 0 bases and at J to 12 bases, leaving 14 bases not matched to a gene. This CDR3 region has 16 residues. CDR3 bases: TGCGCCAGCAGCTTGGATGGCGGGGGGCCTCTGGTGCGGCAGTTCTTC. Translation gives CASSLDGGGPLVRQFF.

This clone showed up just a few times. J is TRBJ1-2 and V is TRBV18; 9 nucleotides agree with TRBD1. The CDR3 length is 16 residues. Germline assignment: CDR1 KGHSH and CDR2 LQKENI. Unmatched junction bases numbered 9, after V lost 3 bases and J lost 4 bases. This chain's CDR3 is CASSPLDRGVGYGYTF. The DNA of the CDR3 is TGTGCCAGCTCACCCCTGGACAGGGGCGTAGGCTATGGCTACACCTTC.

This clone occurred a few times. V and J are TRBV28 and TRBJ1-5; D is perhaps TRBD1 (5 bases). Trimming pared 8 bases from V and 4 bases from J, leaving 12 bases between. CDR3 length equals 13 residues. Germline CDR1 MDHEN, CDR2 SYDVKM. CDR3 bases: TGTGCCAGCCGGTCACGGGGGAATCAGCCCCAGCATTTT. Protein sequence: CASRSRGNQPQHF.

This clone was counted a single time. DNA of the CDR3: TGTGCCAGCAGCCTTAGTGATACTTCCTACGAGCAGTACTTC. This gives the protein CASSLSDTSYEQYF. The chain employs TRBV28 and TRBJ2-7; D not resolved. Between the trimmed V and J ends, which lost 6 bases and 1 base, there was a span of 13 bases. Germline loops: CDR1 MDHEN, CDR2 SYDVKM. The CDR3 contains 14 residues.

The J gene is TRBJ1-1, the V gene TRBV4-3, with 9 bases matching TRBD1. Germline values: CDR1 LGHNA, CDR2 YSLEER. Trimming cost V 4 bases and J 2 bases; bases outside gene matches: 5. CDR3 length equals 15 residues. CDR3 nucleotide sequence: TGCGCCAGCAGCCCGGACAGGGGTCGTAACACTGAAGCTTTCTTT. Its protein product is CASSPDRGRNTEAFF.

This clone has a handful of counts. V is TRBV27 and J is TRBJ1-4; a weak D match, TRBD1 (6 bases). CDR3 length: 14 amino acids. V was clipped by 2 bases and J by 8 bases, with 12 bases between them. Germline V gene sequence: CDR1 MNHEY, CDR2 SMNVEV (reference sequence). CDR3 nucleotide sequence: TGTGCCAGCAGTTTAAACAGGGTGGGAGAAAAACTGTTTTTT. Its translation is CASSLNRVGEKLFF.

The chain employs TRBV4-2 and TRBJ2-1, with D perhaps matching TRBD2 (7 bases). V gave up 4 bases and J gave up 9 bases, with 28 bases separating them. The CDR3 contains 18 residues. CDR1 LGHNA and CDR2 YNFKEQ come from the germline V gene. The CDR3, as DNA: TGTGCCAGCAGCCCTGTACCCATGGCGGGGGCGACCTTCGGTGAGCAGTTCTTC. It encodes CASSPVPMAGATFGEQFF.

This rearrangement joins TRBV28 to TRBJ1-2, with 9 bases matching TRBD1. The J segment lost 4 bases and the V segment lost 5 bases, leaving 14 bases of the junction unmatched. The CDR3 contains 17 residues. Germline loops: CDR1 MDHEN, CDR2 SYDVKM. CDR3 coding DNA: TGTGCCAGCAGTCCATGGACAGGGGAAACCGCACTCTATGGCTACACCTTC. Protein sequence: CASSPWTGETALYGYTF.

This rearrangement joins TRBV11-2 to TRBJ2-7, with 8 nucleotides matching TRBD2. From germline, CDR1 is SGHAT and CDR2 FQNNGV. The V and J ends lost 5 bases and 5 bases, in that order; junction bases with no gene match: 11. CDR3 length: 15 residues. This chain's CDR3 is CASSPDGRAGDEQYF. For the CDR3, the DNA is TGTGCCAGCAGCCCAGACGGGAGGGCCGGGGACGAGCAGTACTTC.

The chain uses TRBV5-1 and TRBJ2-1; tentative D call: TRBD1 (6 bases). With 3 bases removed from V and 10 bases from J, the gap between germline ends came to 8 bases. Germline CDR1 SGHRS, CDR2 YFSETQ. The CDR3 runs 11 residues. The CDR3 reads CASSSDREQFF. In nucleotides, the CDR3 is TGCGCCAGCAGCTCCGACAGGGAGCAGTTCTTC.

J is TRBJ2-3 and V is TRBV5-1; perhaps TRBD1 as D (6 bases). Germline CDR1 and CDR2: SGHRS and YFSETQ. The CDR3 spans 15 residues. V lost 0 bases and J 6 bases, leaving 14 bases between the germline ends. The CDR3 sequence: CASSLAGQGPDTQYF. In DNA, the CDR3 is TGCGCCAGCAGCTTGGCCGGGCAGGGGCCCGATACGCAGTATTTT.

The chain couples TRBV7-2 to TRBJ1-1, with TRBD1 matching 8 bases. Germline CDR1 is SGHTA and CDR2 is FQGNSA. The ends lost 5 bases at V and 0 bases at J; junction bases unmatched: 14. This CDR3 has 18 residues. CDR3 sequence: CASSAIGAGGPMNTEAFF. For the CDR3, the DNA is TGTGCCAGCAGCGCGATAGGGGCAGGGGGCCCAATGAACACTGAAGCTTTCTTT.

V usage is TRBV9 and J usage is TRBJ2-3, with 10 bases fitting TRBD2. Trimming took 2 bases from V and 4 from J; bases not matched to a gene: 7. The CDR3 covers 16 residues. Germline V lookup: CDR1 SGDLS, CDR2 YYNGEE. The CDR3 region is CASSVLAGADPDTQYF. The DNA for the CDR3 is TGTGCCAGCAGCGTCCTAGCGGGAGCCGATCCAGATACGCAGTATTTT.

The genes are TRBV27 and TRBJ2-3, with D uncertain. This CDR3 has 11 amino acids. In germline, CDR1 is MNHEY, CDR2 SMNVEV (reference sequence). The germline V and J ends were trimmed by 5 bases and 9 bases, with 9 bases remaining between them. CDR3 DNA: TGTGCCAGCAGTAACCTAGACACGCAGTATTTT. Protein: CASSNLDTQYF.